This entry features one T cell receptor (beta chain) sequence. The antigen remains unidentified. A read error is possible here, since a much larger clone lies one base away. The data belong to a study of breast tumors, draining lymph nodes, adjacent tissues. Study-level findings and limits: Luminal-like breast cancer showed significantly higher tumor–nontumor repertoire similarity than basal-like. That most tumor T cells come from lymph nodes remained unproven. Data fit most tumor T cells coming from lymph node, expanding in tumor. Tumor TCR diversity was below lymph nodes but above nontumor tissue.

The lymph nodes were axillary draining lymph nodes from breast cancer patients. TCRdb redid the calling of the multiplex PCR reads with MiXCR, one entry per CDR3 protein. The data hold some 100,000 distinct CDR3 sequences, with 21% observed a single time. Specimen: axillary lymph node tissue. This TCR derives from a female donor with breast cancer. Some clones in this sample may be carry-over from other donors' samples.

This CDR3 reads CASGLSGRATDTQYF. CDR3 nucleotide sequence: TGCGCCAGCGGCTTAAGCGGGAGGGCCACAGATACGCAGTATTTT. V and J are TRBV5-1 and TRBJ2-3; 10 bases agree with TRBD2. From germline, CDR1 is SGHRS and CDR2 YFSETQ. The CDR3 extends over 15 amino acids.